The TCR beta chain described here comes from a study of blood T cells in healthy people across ages. The CDR3 totals 15 residues. The V gene's germline CDR1 is SGHTA and CDR2 FQGNSA. Trimming stripped 5 bases from V and 8 bases from J, with 21 bases between. Every donor contributed roughly 10 milliliters of peripheral blood by blood draw. Study results and caveats: Whereas aged donors had fewer naive CD4+ cells, long-lived donors had more of them and higher diversity.

Primed by a sample-barcoded 5' primer and a J-beta primer mix, a second PCR proceeded for roughly 6 to 12 cycles. One entry per CDR3 protein, called by TCRdb with MiXCR from the 5' RACE reads. The sample has about 840,000 distinct CDR3 sequences; 25% to 30% are singletons. As regards this clonotype: Its target is unknown.

A further study also used this sample, focusing on T cells of mothers and their children. This second study says: The extracted RNA was employed in its entirety for cDNA synthesis, at roughly 1.5 ug per 15 ul. Related mother-child pairs showed slightly higher but non-significant overlap than unrelated pairs.

Sequenced sample: blood. The chain recombines TRBV7-2 with TRBJ1-1; D not certain. This receptor was identified in a middle-aged woman in good health. The CDR3 region is CASSLNGQLSGEAFF. The CDR3, as DNA: TGTGCCAGCAGCCTCAACGGGCAGTTGAGTGGAGAAGCTTTCTTT.